This record looks at one T cell receptor beta chain sequence and its context. The antigen is undetermined. This sample was taken from a study of T cells expressing NK-cell markers. Study information: Investigators obtained TCR beta repertoires from sorted CD3+CD56+NKG2C+, CD3+CD56+NKG2C- and CD3+CD56-NKG2C+ T cells. Seropositivity for HCMV was found in most of the eight sequenced donors, with one seronegative.

Study-wide findings and caveats: Dominant NKG2C+ clonotypes accounted for about 1.0-8% of CD8+ T cells in about six donors.

This CDR3 comprises 16 residues. Germline values: CDR1 MNHEY, CDR2 SVGAGI. One entry per CDR3 protein, without DNA, is what TCRdb gives after re-calling the 5' RACE reads. This table holds approximately 420,000 distinct CDR3 sequences. The rearrangement links TRBV6-5 to TRBJ2-1; there is no DNA to check the TCRdb D call of TRBD2. This clonotype originated in a woman in her 50s in good health. Source material: blood T cells: a sorted CD56 or NKG2C T cell subset, CD4+ or CD8+ T cells, or bulk PBMC T cells (not recorded which). The chain's CDR3 is CASSYGGLAGGHEQFF.